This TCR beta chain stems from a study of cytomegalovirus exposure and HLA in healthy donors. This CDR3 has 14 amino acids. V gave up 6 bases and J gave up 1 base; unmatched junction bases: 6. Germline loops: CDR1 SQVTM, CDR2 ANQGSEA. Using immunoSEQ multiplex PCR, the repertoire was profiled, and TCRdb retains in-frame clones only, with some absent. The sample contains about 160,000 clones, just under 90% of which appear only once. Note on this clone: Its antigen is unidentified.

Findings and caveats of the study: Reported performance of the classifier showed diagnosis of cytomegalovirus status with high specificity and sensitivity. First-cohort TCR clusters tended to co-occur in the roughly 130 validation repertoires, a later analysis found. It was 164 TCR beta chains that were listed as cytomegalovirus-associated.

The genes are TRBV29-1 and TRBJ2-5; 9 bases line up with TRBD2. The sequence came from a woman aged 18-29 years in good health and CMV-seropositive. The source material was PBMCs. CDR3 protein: CSVVAGALQETQYF. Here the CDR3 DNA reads TGCAGCGTAGTAGCGGGAGCCCTCCAAGAGACCCAGTACTTC.